This T cell receptor beta chain was sequenced during a study of T cell repertoires in cytomegalovirus infection. Germline V gene data show CDR1 as MNHEY and CDR2 as SVGEGT. The CDR3 spans 15 residues. Trimming removed 2 bases from V and 7 bases from J, with 14 bases in between. TCRdb redid the calling of the reads with MiXCR, one entry per CDR3 protein. Among around 750,000 distinct CDR3 sequences, approximately 29% were seen once, and the ten largest hold 9.5% to 15%. This clonotype was counted only a few times. The antigen is unknown. The chain combines TRBV6-2 or TRBV6-3 with TRBJ2-2; D perhaps matches TRBD2 (6 bases). The clonotype was recovered from a human donor in good health (CMV status not recorded). Some clones in this sample may be carry-over from other donors' samples. Sequences were derived from cultured CD8+ T cells from PBMCs, sampled from culture after CMV antigen stimulation. CDR3 residues: CASSYQGGEDGELFF. The CDR3 DNA reads TGTGCCAGCAGTTACCAGGGTGGGGAGGACGGGGAGCTGTTTTTT.